Sequencing of this T cell receptor (beta chain) was carried out in a study of cytomegalovirus exposure and HLA in healthy donors. Study results and limitations: Being indistinguishable, some V segments were excluded, TRBV6-2 and TRBV6-3 among them. Most of the TCR beta V segments (in an earlier analysis) were productive either about 87% or about 30% of the time. Later analysis reportedly placed an Asian-associated ancestry cluster below the roughly 640-donor mean in N-insertions.

The CDR3 covers 11 residues. As regards this clone: Its antigen remains unknown.

The study ran its PCR with 60 Vbeta and 13 Jbeta primers. Sequencing was performed with immunoSEQ multiplex PCR; in TCRdb, only in-frame clones are kept and a portion is missing. Here the sample spans about 170,000 clones, more than 70% being singletons. The sample was PBMCs. The sequence derives from a male donor in good health and CMV-seronegative. V usage is TRBV21-1 and J usage is TRBJ1-5. TRBV21-1 is flagged as a pseudogene. CDR3 DNA: TGTGCCAGCAGCGGAGATCAGCCCCAGCATTTT. It translates to CASSGDQPQHF.